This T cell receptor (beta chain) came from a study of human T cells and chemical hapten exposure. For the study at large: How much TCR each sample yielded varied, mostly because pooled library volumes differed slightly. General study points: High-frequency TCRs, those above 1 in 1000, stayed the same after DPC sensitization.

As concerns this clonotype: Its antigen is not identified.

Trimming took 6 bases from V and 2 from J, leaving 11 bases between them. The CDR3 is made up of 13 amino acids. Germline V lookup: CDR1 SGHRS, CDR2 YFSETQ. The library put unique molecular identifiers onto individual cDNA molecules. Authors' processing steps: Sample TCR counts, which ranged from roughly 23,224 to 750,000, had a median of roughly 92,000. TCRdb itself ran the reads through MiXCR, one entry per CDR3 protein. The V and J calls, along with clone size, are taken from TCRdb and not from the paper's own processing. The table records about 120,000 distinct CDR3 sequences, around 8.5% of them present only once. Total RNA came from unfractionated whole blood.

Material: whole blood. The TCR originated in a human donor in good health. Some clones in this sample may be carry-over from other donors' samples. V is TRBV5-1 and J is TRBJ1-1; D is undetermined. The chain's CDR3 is CASTLKGNTEAFF. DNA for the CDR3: TGCGCCAGCACCCTCAAGGGAAACACTGAAGCTTTCTTT.